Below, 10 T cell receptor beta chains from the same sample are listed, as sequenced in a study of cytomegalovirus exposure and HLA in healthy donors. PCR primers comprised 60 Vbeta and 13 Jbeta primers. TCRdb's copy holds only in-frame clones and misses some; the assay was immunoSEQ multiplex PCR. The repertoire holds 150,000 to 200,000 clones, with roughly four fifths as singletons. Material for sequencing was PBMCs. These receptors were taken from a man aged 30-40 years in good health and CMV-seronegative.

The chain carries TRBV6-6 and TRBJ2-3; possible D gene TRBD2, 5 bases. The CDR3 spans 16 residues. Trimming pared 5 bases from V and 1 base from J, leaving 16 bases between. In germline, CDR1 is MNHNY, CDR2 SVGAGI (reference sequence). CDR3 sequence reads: CASSRVLAQGTDTQYF. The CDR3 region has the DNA TGTGCCAGCAGTAGGGTCCTAGCTCAAGGCACAGATACGCAGTATTTT.

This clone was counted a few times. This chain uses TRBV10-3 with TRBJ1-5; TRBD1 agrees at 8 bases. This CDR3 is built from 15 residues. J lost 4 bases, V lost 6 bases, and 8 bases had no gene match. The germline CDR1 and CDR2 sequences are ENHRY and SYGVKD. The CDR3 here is CAIRNGQGANQPQHF. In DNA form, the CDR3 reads TGTGCCATCAGGAACGGACAGGGAGCGAATCAGCCCCAGCATTTT.

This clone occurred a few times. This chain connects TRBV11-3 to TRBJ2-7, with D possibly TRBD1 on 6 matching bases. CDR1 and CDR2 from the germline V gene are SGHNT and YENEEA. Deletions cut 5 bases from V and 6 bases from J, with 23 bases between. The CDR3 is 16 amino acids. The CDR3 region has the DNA TGTGCCAGCAGCCAGTTGACTGAGGGGGTTTTCGTCGAGCAGTACTTC. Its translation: CASSQLTEGVFVEQYF.

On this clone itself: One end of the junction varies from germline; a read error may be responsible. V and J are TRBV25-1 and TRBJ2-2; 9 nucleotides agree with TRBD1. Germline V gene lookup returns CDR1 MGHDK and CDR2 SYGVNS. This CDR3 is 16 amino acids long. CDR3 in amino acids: CASSGTGATNTGELLF. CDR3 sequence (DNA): TGTGCCAGCAGTGGGACAGGGGCTACGAACACCGGGGAGCTGCTTTTT.

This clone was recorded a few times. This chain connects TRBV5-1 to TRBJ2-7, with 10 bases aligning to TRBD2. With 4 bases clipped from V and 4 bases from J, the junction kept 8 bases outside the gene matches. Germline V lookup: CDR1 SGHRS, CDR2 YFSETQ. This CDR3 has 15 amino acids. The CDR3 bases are TGCGCCAGCAGCGAGACTAGCGGGCCCAATTACGAGCAGTACTTC. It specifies CASSETSGPNYEQYF.

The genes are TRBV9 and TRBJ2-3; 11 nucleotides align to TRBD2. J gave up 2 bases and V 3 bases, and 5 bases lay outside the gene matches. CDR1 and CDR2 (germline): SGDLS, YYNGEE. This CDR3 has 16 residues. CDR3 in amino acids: CASSARLAGSTDTQYF. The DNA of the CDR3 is TGTGCCAGCAGCGCAAGACTAGCGGGATCCACAGATACGCAGTATTTT. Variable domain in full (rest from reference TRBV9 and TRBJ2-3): DSGVTQTPKHLITATGQRVTLRCSPRSGDLSVYWYQQSLDQGLQFLIQYYNGEERAKGNILERFSAQQFPDLHSELNLSSLELGDSALYFCASSARLAGSTDTQYFGPGTRLTVL.

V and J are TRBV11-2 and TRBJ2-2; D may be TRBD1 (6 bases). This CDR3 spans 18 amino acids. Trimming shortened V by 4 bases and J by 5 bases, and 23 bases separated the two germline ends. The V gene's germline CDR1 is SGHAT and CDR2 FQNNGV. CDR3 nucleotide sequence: TGTGCCAGCAGCTCCCTATCACGGTGGCAGGGGTTGACCGGGGAGCTGTTTTTT. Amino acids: CASSSLSRWQGLTGELFF.

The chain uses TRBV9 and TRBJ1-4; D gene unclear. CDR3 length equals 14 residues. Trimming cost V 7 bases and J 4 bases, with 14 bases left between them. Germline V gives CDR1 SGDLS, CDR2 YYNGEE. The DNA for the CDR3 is TGTGCCAGCGCCACGGGAATGGGTAATGAAAAACTGTTTTTT. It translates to CASATGMGNEKLFF.

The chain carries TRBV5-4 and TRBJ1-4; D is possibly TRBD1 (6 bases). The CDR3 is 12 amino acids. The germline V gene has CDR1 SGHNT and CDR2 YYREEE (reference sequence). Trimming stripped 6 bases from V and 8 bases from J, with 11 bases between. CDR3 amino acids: CASNEQGEKLFF. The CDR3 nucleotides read TGTGCCAGCAACGAACAGGGCGAAAAACTGTTTTTT.

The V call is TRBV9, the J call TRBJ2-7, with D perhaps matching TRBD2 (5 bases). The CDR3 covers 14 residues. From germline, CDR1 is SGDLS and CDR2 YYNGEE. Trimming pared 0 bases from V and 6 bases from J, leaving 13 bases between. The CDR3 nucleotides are TGTGCCAGCAGCGTAGTGTACGAGGGCGGCGAGCAGTACTTC. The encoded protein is CASSVVYEGGEQYF.